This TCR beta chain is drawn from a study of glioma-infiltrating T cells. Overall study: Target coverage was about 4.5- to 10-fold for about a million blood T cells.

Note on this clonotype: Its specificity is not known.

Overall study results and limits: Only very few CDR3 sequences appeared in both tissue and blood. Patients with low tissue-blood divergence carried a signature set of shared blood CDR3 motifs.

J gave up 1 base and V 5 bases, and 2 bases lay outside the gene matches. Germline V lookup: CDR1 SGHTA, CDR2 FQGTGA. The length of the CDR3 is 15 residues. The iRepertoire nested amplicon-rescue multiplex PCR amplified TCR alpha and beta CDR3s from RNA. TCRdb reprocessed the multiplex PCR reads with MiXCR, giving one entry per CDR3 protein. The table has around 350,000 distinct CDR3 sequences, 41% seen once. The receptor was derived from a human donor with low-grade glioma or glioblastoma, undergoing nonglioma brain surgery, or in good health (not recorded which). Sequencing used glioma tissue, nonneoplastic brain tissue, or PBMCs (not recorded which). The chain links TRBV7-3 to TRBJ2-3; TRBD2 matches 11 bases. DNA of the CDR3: TGTGCCAGCAGCCAGGGACTAGCGGGCACAGATACGCAGTATTTT. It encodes CASSQGLAGTDTQYF.